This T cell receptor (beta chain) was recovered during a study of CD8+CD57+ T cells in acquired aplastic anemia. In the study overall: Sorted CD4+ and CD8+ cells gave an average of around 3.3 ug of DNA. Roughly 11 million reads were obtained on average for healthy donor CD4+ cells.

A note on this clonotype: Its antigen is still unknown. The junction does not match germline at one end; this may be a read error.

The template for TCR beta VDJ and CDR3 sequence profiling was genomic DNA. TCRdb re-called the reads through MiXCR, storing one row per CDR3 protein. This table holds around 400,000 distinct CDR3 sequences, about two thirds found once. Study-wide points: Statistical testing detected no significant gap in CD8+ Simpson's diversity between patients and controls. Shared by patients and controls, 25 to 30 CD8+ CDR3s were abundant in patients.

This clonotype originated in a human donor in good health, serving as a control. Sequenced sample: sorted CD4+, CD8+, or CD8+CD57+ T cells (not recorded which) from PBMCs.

In DNA form, the CDR3 reads TGTGCCAGCAGCTTACGGGGGACTGACTCAGGAACGCCGTATTTT. The encoded protein is CASSLRGTDSGTPYF. This rearrangement joins TRBV7-8 to TRBJ2-3; TRBD2 might be the D (6 bases). Germline CDR1 and CDR2: SGHVS and FQNEAQ. The CDR3 is 15 amino acids.